This T cell receptor beta chain was identified in a study of shared clonotypes between healthy human individuals. The CDR3 covers 14 residues. Germline V gene lookup returns CDR1 SGHTA and CDR2 FQGNSA. V was cut by 0 bases and J by 2 bases, with 8 bases left in between. Profiling relied on immunoSEQ multiplex PCR, and the TCRdb table lists in-frame clones only, not all of them. This sample has about a million clones; 70% to 80% occur once, and the top ten carry about 0.89%. The chain combines TRBV7-2 with TRBJ2-7; D is undetermined. This clonotype was sampled from a man aged 18 to 35 in good health. Some clones in this sample may be carry-over from other donors' samples. The sample taken for sequencing was memory CD4+ T cells from PBMCs. Subset of the sample: CD45RA-negative fraction. CDR3 sequence (DNA): TGTGCCAGCAGCTTAGCTTGGGGTACCTACGAGCAGTACTTC. Translating gives CASSLAWGTYEQYF.